These T cell receptor beta chains were read from a single sample in a study of PD-1 blockade in mismatch repair-deficient tumors. Profiled with immunoSEQ multiplex PCR; TCRdb holds only in-frame clones, not every one. This table has 120,000 or so clones, about 85% appearing once. The sequenced sample was peripheral blood, obtained 44 weeks after starting pembrolizumab. All receptors come from an adult with mismatch repair-deficient cancer. CDR3s include the opening cysteine and the closing phenylalanine or tryptophan. The D gene is left open where the match is weak. Clone size is stated in some rows and not others, as once, few, many or a class when expanded.

TRBJ2-3 NA TRBV28 NA TGTGCCAGCAGTTTCTTTTCAGCAGATACGCAGTATTTT CASSFFSADTQYF
TRBJ2-3 NA TRBV29-1 TRBD1 TGCAGCGCCACGGAAGGGGGCTTTGCAGATACGCAGTATTTT CSATEGGFADTQYF
TRBJ2-7 NA TRBV11-2 NA TGTGCCAGCAGAAAACCAAGGGGGTACGAGCAGTACTTC CASRKPRGYEQYF
TRBJ2-7 few TRBV10-3 NA TGTGCCATCAGGACAGGTGCCTACGAGCAGTACTTC CAIRTGAYEQYF
TRBJ2-1 once TRBV19 TRBD2 TGTGCCAGTAGTCGGACTAGCGTTGGGGATGAGCAGTTCTTC CASSRTSVGDEQFF
TRBJ2-1 NA TRBV5-4 NA TGTGCCAGCAGCTTGGATTCCAGCGGGCTCCGTTACAATGAGCAGTTCTTC CASSLDSSGLRYNEQFF
TRBJ2-1 NA TRBV5-6 TRBD2 TGTGCCAGCAGCAACTGGAGAGCGGGAGGCCCCTACAATGAGCAGTTCTTC CASSNWRAGGPYNEQFF
TRBJ2-2 NA TRBV19 NA TGTGCCAGTAATGGTCGGGTCAACACCGGGGAGCTGTTTTTT CASNGRVNTGELFF
TRBJ2-1 once TRBV7-9 NA TGTGCCAGCAGCTACCGGTTGTACGAGCAGTTCTTC CASSYRLYEQFF
TRBJ2-2 NA TRBV4-3 NA TGCGCCAGCAGCCCAGAGCTCGGACTACAGCACACAGGGGAGCTGTTTTTT CASSPELGLQHTGELFF
TRBJ2-7 few TRBV19 NA TGTGCCACCAGCGTTTCCTACGAGCAGTACTTC CATSVSYEQYF
TRBJ2-1 NA TRBV10-1 TRBD1 TGCGCCAGCAGTGAGCTAGGGGGCATAGATGAGCAGTTCTTC CASSELGGIDEQFF
TRBJ1-1 NA TRBV6-5 NA TGTGCCAGCAGTTACCTGGGGGCTGTGACTGAAGCTTTCTTT CASSYLGAVTEAFF
TRBJ1-3 few TRBV27 NA TGTGCCAGCAGTGACCGAGGGGGAAACACCATATATTTT CASSDRGGNTIYF
TRBJ2-1 NA TRBV5-1 TRBD2 TGCGCCAGCAGCTTGGTGGGGGAGGGCCAATCATACAATGAGCAGTTCTTC CASSLVGEGQSYNEQFF
TRBJ2-2 NA TRBV5-4 NA TGTGCCAGCAGCTTAACGGGCAGTATTAACACCGGGGAGCTGTTTTTT CASSLTGSINTGELFF
TRBJ2-1 NA TRBV6-4 NA TGTGCCAGCAGTGAGGGGGCGGCCAATGAGCAGTTCTTC CASSEGAANEQFF
TRBJ2-7 NA TRBV2 NA TGTGCCAGCAGTGAAAGAAGGGGTCAGACACGTTACTACGAGCAGTACTTC CASSERRGQTRYYEQYF
TRBJ1-4 NA TRBV18 NA TGTGCCAGCTCCCCGGACAGTAGCAATGAAAAACTGTTTTTT CASSPDSSNEKLFF
TRBJ1-5 NA TRBV18 NA TGTGCCAGCTCACCAGGGGGAACGGGCAGGCCCCAGCATTTT CASSPGGTGRPQHF
TRBJ2-1 NA TRBV11-2 TRBD2 TGTGCCAGCACAAATCTGGGAGCGGGAGGACCTTACAATGAGCAGTTCTTC CASTNLGAGGPYNEQFF
TRBJ2-5 NA TRBV7-2 TRBD2 TGTGCCAGCAGCTTACGGGGGGATCAAGAGACCCAGTACTTC CASSLRGDQETQYF
TRBJ2-3 NA TRBV2 NA TGTGCCAGCTGGGGCGATACGCAGTATTTT CASWGDTQYF
TRBJ2-7 NA TRBV19 NA TGTGCCAGTAGTAGCCCCCTGAGCGAACAGTACTTC CASSSPLSEQYF
TRBJ1-4 NA TRBV5-4 TRBD1 TGTGCCAGCAGCTTCCGGGACAGGGCTAATGAAAAACTGTTTTTT CASSFRDRANEKLFF
TRBJ2-1 NA TRBV6-4 TRBD2 TGTGCCAGCAGTAGCGGGAGTTACAATGAGCAGTTCTTC CASSSGSYNEQFF
TRBJ2-7 NA TRBV19 TRBD2 TGTGCCAGTAGTTTTAGACTAGCGGGAGTCTGGGAGCAGTACTTC CASSFRLAGVWEQYF
TRBJ2-1 NA TRBV7-9 NA TGTGCCAGCAGCGGAAACTTGGGGGCTGGGTATGAGCAGTTCTTC CASSGNLGAGYEQFF
TRBJ2-3 NA TRBV10-3 NA TGTGCCATCAATACCGTTCGGGGGACAGATACGCAGTATTTT CAINTVRGTDTQYF
TRBJ2-7 NA TRBV10-3 NA TGTGCCATCAGTGAGTTTAAGGGGACGGGCGAGCAGTACTTC CAISEFKGTGEQYF
TRBJ1-1 once TRBV6-5 TRBD1 TGTGCCAGCAGCCGGACAGGGGGCGCATGGACTGAAGCTTTCTTT CASSRTGGAWTEAFF
TRBJ2-1 NA TRBV5-6 NA TGTGCCAGCAGCCCTAAGTCCTACAATGAGCAGTTCTTC CASSPKSYNEQFF
TRBJ2-5 NA TRBV10-2 TRBD2 TGCGCCAGCAGTGACGCGGGAGCTTGGGGGGAGACCCAGTACTTC CASSDAGAWGETQYF
TRBJ2-5 NA TRBV30 TRBD1 TGTGCCTGGAGTGGGGACAGGCACCCTGGAGAGACCCAGTACTTC CAWSGDRHPGETQYF
TRBJ2-7 NA TRBV5-4 NA TGTGCCAGCAGCTTGCGGGGGACTGCCGAGCAGTACTTC CASSLRGTAEQYF
TRBJ2-5 NA TRBV7-8 TRBD1 TGTGCCAGCAGAGGGGGTGACAGGGGGCTATTTCAAGAGACCCAGTACTTC CASRGGDRGLFQETQYF
TRBJ2-5 NA TRBV11-3 NA TGTGCCAGCAGCTTAGTGATAGGGAACCAAGAGACCCAGTACTTC CASSLVIGNQETQYF
TRBJ2-6 NA TRBV27 NA TGTGCCAGCAGTTTAATCTCTGGGGCCAACGTCCTGACTTTC CASSLISGANVLTF
TRBJ2-3 NA TRBV11-2 TRBD1 TGTGCCAGCAGCTTAGACTCCTCCGGGACAGTCACAGATACGCAGTATTTT CASSLDSSGTVTDTQYF
TRBJ2-3 NA TRBV7-2 NA TGTGCCAGCAGCCCGGAAATTAGCACAGATACGCAGTATTTT CASSPEISTDTQYF
TRBJ1-5 NA TRBV18 TRBD1 TGTGCCAGCTCATCGCCGGGACAGGGGGCTCAGCCCCAGCATTTT CASSSPGQGAQPQHF
TRBJ2-3 NA TRBV6-7 NA TGTGCCAGCAGTGCTAGCATCCCCACAGATACGCAGTATTTT CASSASIPTDTQYF
TRBJ2-5 NA TRBV5-4 TRBD1 TGTGCCAGCAGTTTTACAGGGGACAAGACCCAGTACTTC CASSFTGDKTQYF